This TCR beta chain stems from a study of T-cell memory formation after mild COVID-19. Study details: Clusters were largely donor specific. Study-level results: A balance of CD4 and CD8 characterized clones contracting day 15 to 85, whereas later expanders leaned CD4+.

The germline CDR1 and CDR2 sequences are SGHRS and YFSETQ. There are 13 residues in the CDR3. V lost 7 bases and J 7 bases, leaving 15 bases between the germline ends. As to this clonotype: The antigen remains undetermined.

Constant-segment primers and 5'RACE yielded cDNA libraries for TCR alpha and TCR beta, each carrying sample barcodes and UMIs. TCRdb itself ran the 5' RACE reads through MiXCR, one entry per CDR3 protein. Of about 200,000 distinct CDR3 sequences listed, about 16% are singletons. The specimen sequenced was PBMCs or a T cell subset sorted from them (not recorded which). The rearrangement joins TRBV5-1 to TRBJ2-1; D might be TRBD2 (6 bases). This clonotype was obtained from an adult woman who had mild COVID-19 (a few samples of this study predate the infection). Cell type and time point are not known. The CDR3 reads CASYQDRGNEQFF. CDR3 coding DNA: TGCGCCAGCTATCAAGACCGGGGGAATGAGCAGTTCTTC.